Each of the 2 T cell receptor beta chains below was sequenced from the same sample in a study of long-term antiretroviral therapy in people with HIV. An immunoSEQ assay, version v3.0, was performed at survey level. TCRdb keeps only in-frame clones here, not all; method: immunoSEQ multiplex PCR. The top ten clones hold roughly 10% of a sample with about 25,000 clones, roughly 79% of them seen once. The source was unsorted PBMCs, collected 2.1 years after starting antiretroviral therapy. The source is a man aged 25 to 40 with HIV.

This clone was counted only a few times. Here the CDR3 DNA reads TGTGCCAGCAGCCTCTTGGCCGGCAGCTACGAGCAGTACTTC. Its protein is CASSLLAGSYEQYF. This sequence joins TRBV6-5 and TRBJ2-7, with D unclear. Per the germline V gene, CDR1 is MNHEY and CDR2 is SVGAGI. Deletions cut 6 bases from V and 3 bases from J, with 15 bases between. The CDR3 contains 14 residues.

This chain uses TRBV28 with TRBJ1-5; D perhaps matches TRBD1 (6 bases). The CDR3 sequence is 15 residues long. CDR1 and CDR2 from the germline V gene are MDHEN and SYDVKM. V was pared by 1 base and J by 10 bases, with 17 bases between. In nucleotides, the CDR3 is TGTGCCAGCAGTTTATTAGGACAGAGCCCACGACCCCAGCATTTT. Translating it yields CASSLLGQSPRPQHF.